This T cell receptor (beta chain) originates from a study of shared clonotypes between healthy human individuals. About the research overall: CD4 naive and memory got three plates each, CD8 naive two, CD8 memory one.

As concerns this clone: The target antigen is unknown.

Trimming pared 1 base from V and 2 bases from J, leaving 14 bases between. The CDR3 sequence is 17 residues long. CDR1 and CDR2 from the germline V gene are ENHRY and SYGVKD. Only CD45RO-negative cells positively selected for CCR7 counted as naive CD8 cells, so terminally differentiated effector memory CD45RA+ cells were excluded. Methods used by the authors: ImmunoSEQ only sent back junction sequences with no quality scores, so filtering was done differently. Clones were read by immunoSEQ multiplex PCR, and TCRdb kept only the in-frame ones, dropping some. The V and J calls and clone size were taken over from that table, and D and trimming were inferred from the DNA. The data contain about 2,200,000 clones, about 92% of them singletons. General study points: Few donors restricted represented genetic and exposure-history diversity. Estimated clonotype richness was generally higher in naive than memory subsets.

This clonotype was sampled from a man aged 18 to 30 in good health. Some clones in this sample may be carry-over from other donors' samples. The chain couples TRBV10-3 to TRBJ2-2; D not certain. Sequenced input: naive CD8+ T cells from PBMCs. The CDR3 nucleotides read TGTGCCATCAGTGAGTGGAGTCCACCGAAAAACACCGGGGAGCTGTTTTTT. Translating gives CAISEWSPPKNTGELFF.